This section outlines one TCR beta chain sequence together with its context. This record comes from a study of blood T cells in healthy people across ages. The CDR3 runs 15 residues. V gave up 0 bases and J gave up 2 bases; unmatched junction bases: 4. Together with a sample-barcoded 5' primer, a J-beta primer mix was included in a second PCR lasting about 7 to 11 cycles. Tagging of each cDNA molecule was performed by a template-switch adaptor with 12 random nucleotides. Every sample gave at least 2.5 million paired-end reads containing CDR3. TCRdb re-called the 5' RACE reads with MiXCR, one entry per CDR3 protein. Altogether roughly 1,500,000 distinct CDR3 sequences are present, about 31% being singletons, with the ten largest covering over 9%.

The V gene is TRBV12-3 or TRBV12-4, the J gene TRBJ2-7; 7 bases line up with TRBD2. The source is a woman in her thirties in good health. Sequenced material: blood. CDR3 nucleotides: TGTGCCAGCAGTTTAGCTGGGACTATCCCCTACGAGCAGTACTTC. Its translation: CASSLAGTIPYEQYF.